This record looks at one T cell receptor (beta chain) sequence and its context. No cognate antigen has been identified for it. The junction and the germline gene differ at one end; a read error may be behind it. The CDR3, from cysteine to phenylalanine, totals 16 residues. The read is trimmed to its CDR3 DNA, 48 bases read in frame from base 1. The germline V gene (reference sequence) supplies CDR1 LNHDA and CDR2 SQIVND. The time point label corresponds to: baseline before first vaccination. Vaccinee samples were obtained from the UK trials COV001 and COV002, which included a single-blind randomized controlled phase 2/3 trial of AZD1222 (ChAdOx1 nCoV-19) in healthy adults. For TCRbeta chain sequencing, PBMC samples from trial participants were taken at day 0 and at day 28 after the second dose. The sample comes from a study of T cell responses to AZD1222 COVID-19 vaccine (TCRdb year 2021). Study-wide context: Because spike-specific TCR depth and breadth did not differ between the two schedules, AZD1222 recipients who got a second dose at roughly 4 weeks were pooled with those who got a second dose at roughly 12 weeks. A total of over 230 trial participants underwent TCR sequencing, of whom about 210 received two doses of AZD1222 and about 25 received two doses of the MenACWY control vaccine. Trial participants were enrolled by age into subgroups of 18-55, 56-69 and 70-plus years, and around 150, 28 and 57 TCR-sequenced participants, respectively, were included in these subgroups. The paper as a whole reports these results and caveats: Conclusions about previously exposed vaccinees are limited because only six or seven AZD1222 recipients were SARS-CoV-2 seropositive at baseline. No day 14 peak-response samples were available, so repertoires were characterized only after the peak T cell response. Vaccine-associated CD4 TCRs spanned the whole spike protein, with dominant responses in regions 160-218 and 743-854. Reportedly, almost half of the unique spike-specific TCRs recognized epitopes lying outside the regions that are mutated in the B.1.351 and B.1.1.7 variants. Participants were mostly white British and included more females than males, and it was suggested by the authors that clonal diversity may have been underestimated. Spike-specific TCR breadth and depth rose significantly after two AZD1222 doses compared with day 0 and with MenACWY recipients. In the small 56-69-year group, the increase in depth fell short of significance, most likely because of low power.

The CDR3 regions of human TCRbeta chains were subjected to immunosequencing. In the authors' own workflow: Repertoire TCRs were checked for matches against a reference library of SARS-CoV-2-specific TCRs that had been generated using the MIRA antigen-specificity platform. Breadth was defined as the fraction of unique TCRs that were SARS-CoV-2-associated, and depth was defined as the fraction of total T cells that were SARS-CoV-2-associated. Using the MIRA data, each spike-specific TCR was assigned both to the spike region to which the TCR was reactive and to a CD4 or CD8 class. Log10-transformed breadth and depth values were compared by one-way ANOVA with Sidak's multiple comparisons tests. This immuneACCESS table, as held by TCRdb, lists in-frame sequences with V and J called but not all clones. Of the missing ones, under half trace to an unresolved V gene in checked studies; the others have no known cause. V and J calls and clone size are as listed in that table; D and trimming were resolved from the DNA. This sample lists some 130,000 clones; roughly 85% were detected once. The ten largest clones take up approximately 8% of the sample.

The sequenced sample was peripheral blood, obtained on day 0 of AZD1222 vaccination. The chain joins TRBV19 to TRBJ1-5, with TRBD1 identical over 8 junction bases. The sequence was collected from an adult in good health. The CDR3 here reads CASSLEWTGTGQPQHF. In nucleotide form, the sequence is TGTGCCAGTAGTCTAGAGTGGACAGGGACCGGTCAGCCCCAGCATTTT.